The 31 T cell receptor beta chains given below trace back to one sample, sequenced in a study of blood T cell repertoires in COVID-19. The data were produced by immunoSEQ multiplex PCR, yet TCRdb's version contains in-frame clones alone and is incomplete. The sample consists of some 150,000 clones, roughly 75% of them appearing once. Sequencing was done on a sample of PBMCs or T cells enriched from blood (not recorded which). The receptors derive from a woman between 50 and 59 years old who had recovered from COVID-19.

Here the CDR3 DNA reads TGTGCCAGCAGCCTCGGGGGGGTAGTAGAGACCCAGTACTTC. Translating it yields CASSLGGVVETQYF. The J gene is TRBJ2-5, the V gene TRBV7-2; 8 bases are a match to TRBD2. This CDR3 spans 14 amino acids. V shed 5 bases, J shed 4 bases, and the junction held 6 bases outside the gene matches. CDR1 is SGHTA and CDR2 is FQGNSA in the germline V gene.

This chain connects TRBV19 to TRBJ1-1, with TRBD1 identical over 8 bases. V lost 6 bases, J lost 4 bases, and 7 bases stayed unmatched. The CDR3 extends over 14 amino acids. Germline CDR1 is LNHDA and CDR2 is SQIVND (reference sequence). DNA for the CDR3: TGTGCCAGTAGCCTAAGCCAGGGGGCCACTGAAGCTTTCTTT. This gives the protein CASSLSQGATEAFF.

V usage is TRBV5-1 and J usage is TRBJ2-3; weak D call: TRBD2 (7 bases). The germline V gene encodes CDR1 SGHRS and CDR2 YFSETQ. The V gene lost 2 bases and the J gene lost 2 bases, with 12 bases spanning the gap. This CDR3 comprises 15 residues. This chain's CDR3 is CASSFAGAHTDTQYF. The CDR3 region has the DNA TGCGCCAGCAGCTTTGCGGGGGCACACACAGATACGCAGTATTTT.

The chain employs TRBV4-1 and TRBJ2-3; D may be TRBD2 (5 bases). Germline CDR1 is MGHRA and CDR2 is YSYEKL. The CDR3 has 16 residues. V shed 3 bases and J shed 5 bases, with 18 bases lying between them. The CDR3 reads CASSHRVRLAGDTQYF. The CDR3 coding sequence is TGCGCCAGCAGCCACCGGGTCCGGCTAGCCGGAGATACGCAGTATTTT.

V usage is TRBV7-2 and J usage is TRBJ1-5; D gene unclear. The CDR3 spans 13 residues. CDR1 is SGHTA and CDR2 is FQGNSA in the germline V gene. The germline V and J ends were trimmed by 2 bases and 5 bases, with 7 bases remaining between them. This chain's CDR3 is CASSLRGDQPQHF. CDR3 in DNA: TGTGCCAGCAGCTTACGAGGTGATCAGCCCCAGCATTTT.

This clone was found once. This chain uses TRBV12-3 or TRBV12-4 with TRBJ2-1; no clear D gene. This CDR3 spans 13 amino acids. Deletions cut 5 bases from V and 6 bases from J, with 11 bases between. In DNA form, the CDR3 reads TGTGCCAGCAGTCCCTCCGACTTCAATGAGCAGTTCTTC. Translation: CASSPSDFNEQFF.

The rearrangement joins TRBV5-1 to TRBJ2-1, with 10 bases fitting TRBD1. This CDR3 has 15 amino acids. V was pared by 4 bases and J by 3 bases, with 4 bases of the junction left unmatched. Germline CDR1 reads SGHRS; CDR2 reads YFSETQ. CDR3 DNA sequence: TGCGCCAGCAGCCCTTGGACAGGGGGCTACAATGAGCAGTTCTTC. It translates to CASSPWTGGYNEQFF.

This clone appeared a single time. This chain connects TRBV18 to TRBJ1-5, with 7 bases that match TRBD1. V was pared by 0 bases and J by 1 base, with 6 bases of the junction left unmatched. This CDR3 is 17 amino acids long. Germline loops: CDR1 KGHSH, CDR2 LQKENI. DNA of the CDR3: TGTGCCAGCTCACCACCTTATTGGACAGGAAGCAATCAGCCCCAGCATTTT. Translating it yields CASSPPYWTGSNQPQHF.

V and J are TRBV28 and TRBJ1-4; 7 bases align to TRBD1. Germline loops: CDR1 MDHEN, CDR2 SYDVKM. There are 15 residues in the CDR3. With 3 bases clipped from V and 7 bases from J, the junction kept 8 bases outside the gene matches. The CDR3 loop reads CASSFRAGGGEKLFF. The CDR3 nucleotides are TGTGCCAGCAGTTTCCGGGCAGGGGGTGGTGAAAAACTGTTTTTT.

The rearrangement uses TRBV28 and TRBJ2-5, with 8 nucleotides matching TRBD1. This CDR3 region has 14 residues. Unmatched junction bases numbered 5, after V lost 6 bases and J lost 2 bases. From germline, CDR1 is MDHEN and CDR2 SYDVKM. This CDR3 reads CASRTQGAQETQYF. CDR3 coding DNA: TGTGCCAGCAGAACGCAGGGGGCTCAAGAGACCCAGTACTTC.

The gene calls are TRBV5-8 and TRBJ2-2; 10 bases align to TRBD1. The germline CDR1 and CDR2 sequences are SGHTS and YDEGEE. The junction had 2 bases not matched to a gene; V was cut back by 3 bases and J by 6 bases. CDR3 length equals 14 residues. The CDR3 region is CASSWDRGAGELFF. DNA of the CDR3: TGTGCCAGCAGCTGGGACAGGGGCGCCGGGGAGCTGTTTTTT.

V is TRBV27 and J is TRBJ1-1; a possible D gene is TRBD1 (5 bases). Trimming took 5 bases from V and 1 from J, leaving 14 bases between them. The CDR3 extends over 15 amino acids. CDR1 is MNHEY, CDR2 SMNVEV, per germline (reference sequence). This CDR3 is CASSPAGTANTEAFF. CDR3 nucleotide sequence: TGTGCCAGCAGTCCGGCCGGGACTGCGAACACTGAAGCTTTCTTT.

The V call is TRBV11-2, the J call TRBJ1-6; D remains unclear. There are 15 residues in the CDR3. Germline V gives CDR1 SGHAT, CDR2 FQNNGV. V dropped 2 bases and J dropped 9 bases, with 14 bases sitting between them. The CDR3 nucleotides are TGTGCCAGCAGCTTATTACGAGCCCCCGGTTCACCCCTCCACTTT. Its translation: CASSLLRAPGSPLHF.

This clone came up a few times. The chain joins TRBV2 to TRBJ1-5; maybe TRBD1 (6 bases). The CDR3 length is 16 residues. The ends were cut back, 2 bases at V and 1 base at J, with 12 bases in the middle. Germline V gene lookup returns CDR1 SNHLY and CDR2 FYNNEI. CDR3 DNA: TGTGCCAGCAGTGAATCATGGACAGCAAGCAATCAGCCCCAGCATTTT. As protein: CASSESWTASNQPQHF.

The V call is TRBV28, the J call TRBJ1-4; 7 nucleotides line up with TRBD1. Unmatched junction bases numbered 4, after V lost 5 bases and J lost 1 base. Germline lookup yields CDR1 MDHEN and CDR2 SYDVKM. This CDR3 is 15 amino acids long. In nucleotides, the CDR3 is TGTGCCAGCAGTGACGACAGGGAAACTAATGAAAAACTGTTTTTT. Translation: CASSDDRETNEKLFF.

J is TRBJ1-6 and V is TRBV11-2; 7 bases are a match to TRBD1. The J segment lost 6 bases and the V segment lost 2 bases, leaving 10 bases of the junction unmatched. This CDR3 spans 17 amino acids. Germline loops: CDR1 SGHAT, CDR2 FQNNGV. The CDR3 DNA reads TGTGCCAGCAGCTTAATGCAGGGGGTCTGGGGTAATTCACCCCTCCACTTT. As protein: CASSLMQGVWGNSPLHF.

This sequence joins TRBV28 and TRBJ2-7; tentatively, D is TRBD1 (5 bases). Germline values: CDR1 MDHEN, CDR2 SYDVKM. Between the trimmed V and J ends, which lost 8 bases and 4 bases, there was a span of 18 bases. The CDR3 runs to 14 residues. The CDR3 coding sequence is TGTGCCAGCGGAAAGGCAGGGAAGGGTTACGAGCAGTACGTC. This translates into CASGKAGKGYEQYV.

This clone has a handful of counts. The chain joins TRBV28 to TRBJ1-2; 7 positions match TRBD1. V shed 3 bases and J 8 bases; nucleotides not matched to a gene: 12. Germline loops: CDR1 MDHEN, CDR2 SYDVKM. The CDR3 extends over 15 amino acids. The CDR3 DNA follows: TGTGCCAGCAGTTTTCCCGCCAGGGGGATCGAAGGCTACACCTTC. This translates into CASSFPARGIEGYTF.

Only one count was recorded for this clone. The genes are TRBV5-5 and TRBJ1-5, with 7 bases aligning to TRBD1. In germline, CDR1 is SGHKS, CDR2 YYEKEE (reference sequence). The V gene end was trimmed by 4 bases and the J gene end by 5 bases; junction bases not matched to a gene: 3. CDR3 length: 13 amino acids. CDR3 sequence (DNA): TGTGCCAGCAGCATTCAGGGGGATCAGCCCCAGCATTTT. This gives the protein CASSIQGDQPQHF. Based on the CDR3 plus reference TRBV5-5 and TRBJ1-5, the full variable domain is DAGVTQSPTHLIKTRGQQVTLRCSPISGHKSVSWYQQVLGQGPQFIFQYYEKEERGRGNFPDRFSARQFPNYSSELNVNALLLGDSALYLCASSIQGDQPQHFGDGTRLSIL.

This rearrangement joins TRBV5-5 to TRBJ1-2, with TRBD1 identical over 12 bases. Germline V gene lookup returns CDR1 SGHKS and CDR2 YYEKEE (reference sequence). The junction had 8 bases not matched to a gene; V was cut back by 3 bases and J by 8 bases. There are 15 residues in the CDR3. The CDR3 here is CASSSQGQGAGGYTF. The CDR3 coding sequence is TGTGCCAGCAGCTCGCAGGGACAGGGGGCTGGAGGCTACACCTTC.

This chain joins TRBV7-2 and TRBJ1-3, with a tentative D call TRBD1 (5 bases). The CDR3 length is 15 residues. Germline V gene data show CDR1 as SGHTA and CDR2 as FQGNSA. Trimming shortened V by 5 bases and J by 2 bases, and 13 bases separated the two germline ends. CDR3 amino acids: CASSPQGGTGNTIYF. DNA of the CDR3: TGTGCCAGCAGCCCCCAGGGTGGGACTGGAAACACCATATATTTT.

CDR3 loop: CASSDRGGLNTEAFF. The CDR3 DNA sequence: TGCGCCAGCAGCGACCGGGGTGGATTGAACACTGAAGCTTTCTTT. The chain couples TRBV5-1 to TRBJ1-1; D not certain. V was pared by 4 bases and J by 0 bases, with 13 bases between. The CDR3 length is 15 residues. CDR1 and CDR2 (germline): SGHRS, YFSETQ.

This chain uses TRBV5-8 with TRBJ1-5; 8 nucleotides agree with TRBD1. Trimming cost V 3 bases and J 0 bases; bases outside gene matches: 2. The germline gives CDR1 SGHTS, CDR2 YDEGEE. This CDR3 is 15 amino acids long. CDR3 coding DNA: TGTGCCAGCAGCTGGGGACAGGCTAGCAATCAGCCCCAGCATTTT. It is translated as CASSWGQASNQPQHF.

V is TRBV5-1 and J is TRBJ1-1; TRBD1 is a possible D gene (5 bases). V was clipped by 2 bases and J by 4 bases, with 12 bases between them. CDR3 length: 14 amino acids. Germline V gene lookup returns CDR1 SGHRS and CDR2 YFSETQ. The CDR3 here is CASSFRGMGTEAFF. Here the CDR3 DNA reads TGCGCCAGCAGCTTTAGGGGCATGGGCACTGAAGCTTTCTTT.

This CDR3 reads CASSRDGGRDQPQHF. The CDR3 DNA is TGTGCCAGCAGCCGTGATGGAGGGAGAGATCAGCCCCAGCATTTT. This sequence joins TRBV7-9 and TRBJ1-5; D unclear. V was pared by 5 bases and J by 5 bases, with 16 bases between. This CDR3 is built from 15 residues. The germline V gene encodes CDR1 SEHNR and CDR2 FQNEAQ (reference sequence).

The CDR3 coding sequence is TGCGCCAGCAGTGAAACAGGGTCGGACATCTACGAGCAGTACTTC. It specifies CASSETGSDIYEQYF. The J gene is TRBJ2-7, the V gene TRBV5-1; perhaps TRBD1 as D (6 bases). Trimming took 5 bases from V and 3 from J, leaving 18 bases between them. Germline V CDR1 and CDR2: SGHRS, YFSETQ. This CDR3 has 15 amino acids. Supplemented by reference TRBV5-1 and TRBJ2-7, the full variable domain reads KAGVTQTPRYLIKTRGQQVTLSCSPISGHRSVSWYQQTPGQGLQFLFEYFSETQRNKGNFPGRFSGRQFSNSRSEMNVSTLELGDSALYLCASSETGSDIYEQYFGPGTRLTVT.

This clone turned up a few times. The V call is TRBV7-9, the J call TRBJ1-6; D not resolved. The ends were cut back, 5 bases at V and 9 bases at J, with 17 bases in the middle. The V gene's germline CDR1 is SEHNR and CDR2 FQNEAQ (reference sequence). This CDR3 contains 15 residues. The CDR3 DNA reads TGTGCCAGCAGCCCAGCGGGAAGGAGAGGTTCACCCCTCCACTTT. Translated, it gives CASSPAGRRGSPLHF. Combining the CDR3 with reference TRBV7-9 and TRBJ1-6 gives the whole variable domain DTGVSQNPRHKITKRGQNVTFRCDPISEHNRLYWYRQTLGQGPEFLTYFQNEAQLEKSRLLSDRFSAERPKGSFSTLEIQRTEQGDSAMYLCASSPAGRRGSPLHFGNGTRLTVT.

The genes are TRBV27 and TRBJ2-7, with D possibly being TRBD2 (5 bases). There are 13 residues in the CDR3. Trimming pared 6 bases from V and 7 bases from J, leaving 16 bases between. Germline V gives CDR1 MNHEY, CDR2 SMNVEV (reference sequence). CDR3 coding DNA: TGTGCCAGCAGCCGGGGATGGGCTTGGGAGCAGTACTTC. The encoded protein is CASSRGWAWEQYF.

This chain connects TRBV5-5 to TRBJ1-6; 9 bases align to TRBD1. CDR1 and CDR2 from the germline V gene are SGHKS and YYEKEE (reference sequence). This CDR3 comprises 16 residues. The V and J ends lost 1 base and 8 bases, in that order; junction bases with no gene match: 7. CDR3 nucleotides: TGTGCCAGCAGCTTGTTTCAGGGACAGGGCCATTCACCCCTCCACTTT. Amino acids: CASSLFQGQGHSPLHF.

V and J are TRBV5-6 and TRBJ1-2; no definite D call. Germline loops: CDR1 SGHDT, CDR2 YYEEEE. This CDR3 is built from 14 residues. V lost 4 bases, J lost 3 bases, and 13 bases lay in between. Here the CDR3 reads CASSPRTGYYGYTF. CDR3 nucleotides: TGTGCCAGCAGCCCCCGGACGGGATACTATGGCTACACCTTC.

The V and J genes are TRBV6-5 and TRBJ2-1; a weak D match, TRBD2 (6 bases). The CDR3 extends over 16 amino acids. Trimming shortened V by 2 bases and J by 0 bases, and 11 bases separated the two germline ends. CDR1 MNHEY and CDR2 SVGAGI come from the germline V gene. In nucleotides, the CDR3 is TGTGCCAGCAGTTACCTAGCGCGGAGCTCCTACAATGAGCAGTTCTTC. It yields the protein CASSYLARSSYNEQFF.